This T cell receptor beta chain is from a study of identical twins. TCRdb re-analysed the 5' RACE reads in MiXCR, keeping a single row per CDR3 protein. In the table there are roughly 690,000 distinct CDR3 sequences, 5.5% to 7.5% of which are singletons. Study-level results: Instead of following the same donors, the conclusions were based on cross-sectional statistical analysis.

This clonotype was recorded at least ten times. Antigen unknown. Germline V gives CDR1 MNHEY, CDR2 SVGEGT. The ends lost 4 bases at V and 4 bases at J; junction bases unmatched: 8. The CDR3 covers 17 residues. This TCR was recovered from a man between 18 and 35 years old in good health. Specimen: naive T cells sorted from blood. This rearrangement joins TRBV6-2 or TRBV6-3 to TRBJ2-1; 12 bases line up with TRBD1. CDR3 region: CASSSLRDRGPYNEQFF. As DNA, the CDR3 is TGTGCCAGCAGTTCCCTCCGGGACAGGGGGCCATACAATGAGCAGTTCTTC.